The rows below give T cell receptor beta chains drawn from one sample of a study of blood T cells in healthy people across ages. TCRdb ran MiXCR on the 5' RACE reads and lists one entry per CDR3 protein. The repertoire consists of 1.5 million or so distinct CDR3 sequences, with roughly 43% occurring once and the leading ten covering approximately 4%. The sample consisted of blood. The receptors shown here come from a woman under 30 in good health. Each CDR3 is given with its conserved first and last residue. The D gene is left open where the match is weak. Clone size is given for some rows only: seen once, a few or many times, or a class if the clone is expanded.

TRBV27	TRBD1	few	TRBJ2-7	TGTGCCAGCAGTTTATCTCCCGGGACAGCGTCCTACGAGCAGTACTTC	CASSLSPGTASYEQYF
TRBV29-1	NA	NA	TRBJ2-1	TGCAGCGTTGACTGGACAGAGGGTGTAACCTACAATGAGCAGTTCTTC	CSVDWTEGVTYNEQFF
TRBV2	NA	once	TRBJ2-7	TGTGCCAGCAGGGGAGGTCCGAACAATGAGCAGTACTTC	CASRGGPNNEQYF
TRBV6-6	TRBD1	NA	TRBJ2-3	TGTGCCAGCAGGCGCGGGACAGGGGGCACAGATACGCAGTATTTT	CASRRGTGGTDTQYF
TRBV3-1	TRBD2	few	TRBJ2-1	TGTGCCAGCAGCCAAGACTACTTAGCGGGAGGGCCACACAATGAGCAGTTCTTC	CASSQDYLAGGPHNEQFF
TRBV5-1	NA	NA	TRBJ2-7	TGCGCCAGCAGCTGGCTAGACAATGAGCAGTACTTC	CASSWLDNEQYF
TRBV15	NA	NA	TRBJ1-1	TGTGCCACCAGCAGAGATTTCAGGGCGAACACTGAAACTTTCTTT	CATSRDFRANTETFF
TRBV12-5	NA	NA	TRBJ2-5	TGTGCTAGTGGTTTGCCCCGGGAACAGAACCAAGAGACCCAGTACTTC	CASGLPREQNQETQYF
TRBV20-1	NA	once	TRBJ1-2	TGCAGTGCTAGAGGAGCGGTACAAAACCCCGGGGGCTACACCTTC	CSARGAVQNPGGYTF
TRBV4-3	NA	few	TRBJ2-1	TGCGCCAGCAGCCGCTGGAATGAATACAATGAGCAGTTCTTC	CASSRWNEYNEQFF
TRBV20-1	NA	NA	TRBJ1-5	TGCAATGCTAGAGATTCGGGGGCCGGGGTTCAGCCCCAGCATTTT	CNARDSGAGVQPQHF
TRBV7-8	TRBD1	few	TRBJ1-5	TGTGCCAGCAGCTTTACCCGGACAGGGAGCAATCAGCCCCAGCATTTT	CASSFTRTGSNQPQHF
TRBV7-9	TRBD1	NA	TRBJ2-7	TGTGCCGGCAGCCCCTACAGGGGATTTGGGCAGTACTTC	CAGSPYRGFGQYF
TRBV3-1	TRBD2	NA	TRBJ2-1	TGTGCCAGCAGCCCTGGTCGGGGGGGCAACTACAATGAGCAGTTCTTC	CASSPGRGGNYNEQFF
TRBV12-3/TRBV12-4	NA	NA	TRBJ1-3	TGTGCCAGCAGTCCCCAAGGACACTCTGGAAACACCATATATTTT	CASSPQGHSGNTIYF
TRBV12-3/TRBV12-4	TRBD1	NA	TRBJ1-2	TGTGCCAGCAGTCAGTTCCAGGGGGCCGCTGGCTACACCTTC	CASSQFQGAAGYTF
TRBV27	NA	NA	TRBJ1-2	TGTGCCAGCAGTTTCCGGCAGGGGCTCGGCTATGGCTACACCTTC	CASSFRQGLGYGYTF
TRBV6-5	NA	NA	TRBJ1-1	TGTGCCAGCAGTGGGGGGGCATTGAGGACCACTGAAGCTTTCTTT	CASSGGALRTTEAFF
TRBV6-1	TRBD1	NA	TRBJ1-1	TGTGCCAGCAGTCAGACCCGACAGGGGAGGCAGAACACTGAAGCTTTCTTT	CASSQTRQGRQNTEAFF
TRBV10-3	TRBD2	few	TRBJ2-3	TGTGCCATCAGCTCGGGACTAGCGGGCAAAGATACGCAGTATTTT	CAISSGLAGKDTQYF
TRBV4-1	TRBD2	NA	TRBJ2-1	TGCGCCAGCAGCCAAGATCATGTGGCTGGACTAGCGGGGGAGCAGTTCTTC	CASSQDHVAGLAGEQFF
TRBV7-9	TRBD1	NA	TRBJ2-7	TGTGCCAGCAGGGGGACAGAGTACTACGAGCAGTACTTC	CASRGTEYYEQYF
TRBV3-1	TRBD2	NA	TRBJ2-2	TGTGCCAGCAGCCCCAGGACTAGCGGTAACACCGGGGAGCTGTTTTTT	CASSPRTSGNTGELFF
TRBV12-3/TRBV12-4	TRBD2	few	TRBJ2-5	TGTGCCAGCAGACGATATCGGACTAGCGGGGAAACCCAAGAGACCCAGTACTTC	CASRRYRTSGETQETQYF
TRBV18	NA	NA	TRBJ1-1	TGTGCCAGCTCACCCAGGATGGGCACTGAAGCTTTCTTT	CASSPRMGTEAFF
TRBV9	TRBD2	NA	TRBJ2-5	TGTGCCAGCAGCGTAGCTCTAGCGGGCCAGACAGAGACCCAGTACTTC	CASSVALAGQTETQYF
TRBV20-1	NA	few	TRBJ2-5	TGCAGTGCTCTCGGTTGGGGAGAGACCCAGTACTTC	CSALGWGETQYF
TRBV7-9	TRBD1	NA	TRBJ2-7	TGTGCCAGCAGCTTCCTTAGGGGGACAGGCACCTACGAGCAGTACTTC	CASSFLRGTGTYEQYF
TRBV7-9	NA	NA	TRBJ1-1	TGTGCCAGCAGCTACGTGGGGGGGTACACTGAAGCTTTCTTT	CASSYVGGYTEAFF
TRBV10-3	TRBD1	NA	TRBJ2-7	TGTGCCATCAGTGAGCCGGACAGGGGCAGGAGCTACGAGCAGTACTTC	CAISEPDRGRSYEQYF
TRBV27	NA	NA	TRBJ1-6	TGTGCCAGCAGTTTCTTGGGAGGGCTTTCACCCCTCCACTTT	CASSFLGGLSPLHF
TRBV29-1	TRBD2	few	TRBJ2-7	TGCAGCGCCGATAGCGGGGGGGTCTCCTACAATGAGCAGTACTTC	CSADSGGVSYNEQYF
TRBV6-5	NA	few	TRBJ1-4	TGTGCCAGCAGTTACCTGCAGGGTACTACTAATGAAAAACTGTTTTTT	CASSYLQGTTNEKLFF
TRBV2	NA	NA	TRBJ2-1	TGTGCCAGCAGAAACAGTTGGAATGAGCAGTTCTTC	CASRNSWNEQFF
TRBV7-2	NA	NA	TRBJ2-5	TGTGCCAGCAGCTTAGCAGGGAACCAAGAGACCCGGTACTTC	CASSLAGNQETRYF
TRBV5-1	NA	NA	TRBJ2-2	TGCGCCAGCAGCTTAACTCTCAACACCGGGGAGCTGTTTTTT	CASSLTLNTGELFF
TRBV7-2	NA	once	TRBJ2-1	TGTGCCAGCAGCGTACCCACAGGGAACGTTTGGTCCTACAATGAGCAGTTCTTC	CASSVPTGNVWSYNEQFF
TRBV5-1	NA	NA	TRBJ2-3	TGCGCCAGCAGCCGCGGGACCCCTTCTGATACGCAGTATTTT	CASSRGTPSDTQYF
TRBV7-2	NA	few	TRBJ2-7	TGTGCCAGCAGCTCTAGTACGGTCTGGGAGCAGTACTTC	CASSSSTVWEQYF
TRBV19	NA	few	TRBJ1-1	TGTGCCAGTAGTAGAACGACCATGAACACTGAAGCTTTCTTT	CASSRTTMNTEAFF
TRBV5-1	TRBD1	few	TRBJ2-4	TGCGCCAGCAGCAGAAGATCACAAGGACAGGGGTCGGACATTCAGTACTTC	CASSRRSQGQGSDIQYF